The T cell receptor (beta chain) described here comes from a study of T-cell reconstitution after alpha-beta-depleted transplantation in children. Germline V gene sequence: CDR1 SGHRS, CDR2 YFSETQ. J was trimmed by 0 bases and V by 4 bases; bases with no gene match: 9. The CDR3 has 16 residues. This sample's TCRbeta library carried unique molecular identifier barcodes. Using its own MiXCR run on the PCR reads, TCRdb lists one record per CDR3 protein. Seen here are around 500,000 distinct CDR3 sequences, approximately 13% observed once, and the top ten hold about 6%. The sequence was collected from a human donor who donated a stem cell graft to a child with combined immunodeficiency. The sample was PBMCs from the stem cell graft donor, taken from the stem cell graft. The chain is built from TRBV5-1 and TRBJ2-7; TRBD2 matches at 8 bases. CDR3 region: CASSPELAALSYEQYF. As DNA, the CDR3 is TGCGCCAGCAGCCCCGAACTAGCGGCCCTCTCCTACGAGCAGTACTTC.